The 22 T cell receptor beta chains below all came from one sample that was sequenced in a study of blood T cell repertoires in COVID-19. Assay: immunoSEQ multiplex PCR; the TCRdb copy retains only in-frame clones and omits some. The sample includes about 130,000 clones, 80% to 85% of them seen just once. Sequencing input: PBMCs or T cells enriched from blood (not recorded which). These receptors came from a man younger than 40 who had recovered from COVID-19.

This chain connects TRBV30 to TRBJ2-6, with a possible D match to TRBD2 (5 bases). Germline loops: CDR1 GTSNPN, CDR2 SVGIG (reference sequence). V lost 2 bases and J 4 bases, leaving 12 bases between the germline ends. CDR3 size: 15 residues. This CDR3 is CAWSNRGRGANVLTF. DNA for the CDR3: TGTGCCTGGAGTAACCGGGGTCGGGGGGCCAACGTCCTGACTTTC.

The rearrangement uses TRBV6-5 and TRBJ1-5; 9 bases fit TRBD1. The V and J ends lost 7 bases and 4 bases, in that order; junction bases with no gene match: 8. CDR1 is MNHEY and CDR2 is SVGAGI in the germline V gene. CDR3 size: 15 residues. The CDR3 reads CASTKGTGYNQPQHF. The DNA of the CDR3 is TGTGCCAGCACGAAGGGGACAGGGTATAATCAGCCCCAGCATTTT.

This clone was counted once. V gene TRBV7-2 combines with J gene TRBJ1-2, with 9 bases that match TRBD1. V trimming: 0 bases; J trimming: 2 bases; junction bases outside the gene matches: 4. Looked up from germline, CDR1 is SGHTA and CDR2 is FQGNSA. This CDR3 contains 16 residues. The CDR3 DNA reads TGTGCCAGCAGCTTAGCCCCCGGGACAGGGAACTATGGCTACACCTTC. Protein sequence: CASSLAPGTGNYGYTF.

The genes are TRBV7-9 and TRBJ1-6, with 7 bases fitting TRBD1. This CDR3 region has 15 residues. Per germline, CDR1 SEHNR and CDR2 FQNEAQ (reference sequence). The V and J ends lost 5 bases and 3 bases, in that order; junction bases with no gene match: 4. This CDR3 reads CASSPGGIYNSPLHF. CDR3 in DNA: TGTGCCAGCAGCCCAGGGGGGATCTATAATTCACCCCTCCACTTT. Together with reference TRBV7-9 and TRBJ1-6, the CDR3 gives the full variable domain: DTGVSQNPRHKITKRGQNVTFRCDPISEHNRLYWYRQTLGQGPEFLTYFQNEAQLEKSRLLSDRFSAERPKGSFSTLEIQRTEQGDSAMYLCASSPGGIYNSPLHFGNGTRLTVT.

The V gene is TRBV9, the J gene TRBJ2-3; 10 positions match TRBD2. The V segment lost 2 bases and the J segment 2 bases; nucleotides outside the gene matches: 5. The CDR3 is 16 residues long. Germline CDR1 SGDLS, CDR2 YYNGEE. The CDR3 loop reads CASSVLAGGFTDTQYF. The CDR3 DNA follows: TGTGCCAGCAGCGTTTTAGCGGGGGGATTCACAGATACGCAGTATTTT.

The V call is TRBV25-1, the J call TRBJ2-3; D might be TRBD2 (5 bases). The CDR3 sequence is 14 residues long. The V end lost 5 bases, the J end lost 1 base, and 10 bases lay between the germline ends. Per the germline V gene, CDR1 is MGHDK and CDR2 is SYGVNS. The CDR3 protein is CASSQGLGTDTQYF. The DNA for the CDR3 is TGTGCCAGCAGTCAAGGACTTGGCACAGATACGCAGTATTTT. The complete variable domain, with remaining parts taken from reference TRBV25-1 and TRBJ2-3, reads EADIYQTPRYLVIGTGKKITLECSQTMGHDKMYWYQQDPGMELHLIHYSYGVNSTEKGDLSSESTVSRIRTEHFPLTLESARPSHTSQYLCASSQGLGTDTQYFGPGTRLTVL.

This clone occurred a few times. This chain's CDR3 is CASIPQQAGNTEAFF. The CDR3 DNA follows: TGTGCCAGCATTCCCCAACAGGCAGGGAACACTGAAGCTTTCTTT. This sequence joins TRBV18 and TRBJ1-1; D may be TRBD1 (5 bases). Germline V lookup: CDR1 KGHSH, CDR2 LQKENI. V was cut by 8 bases and J by 1 base, with 17 bases left in between. The CDR3 sequence is 15 residues long.

This chain links TRBV10-1 with TRBJ2-3; perhaps TRBD1 as D (5 bases). In germline, CDR1 is WNHNN, CDR2 SYGVQD (reference sequence). V dropped 3 bases and J dropped 7 bases, with 11 bases sitting between them. The CDR3 consists of 13 residues. The chain's CDR3 is CASSDRVVNTQYF. The CDR3 nucleotides read TGCGCCAGCAGTGACAGGGTGGTTAATACGCAGTATTTT.

V gene TRBV19 combines with J gene TRBJ1-3, with D maybe TRBD1 (5 bases). This CDR3 is 14 amino acids long. The V gene lost 4 bases and the J gene lost 2 bases, with 9 bases spanning the gap. In germline, CDR1 is LNHDA, CDR2 SQIVND (reference sequence). The CDR3 protein is CASSTAGPGNTIYF. In DNA, the CDR3 is TGTGCCAGTAGTACTGCAGGGCCTGGAAACACCATATATTTT. The full variable domain, its missing parts supplied by reference TRBV19 and TRBJ1-3, is DGGITQSPKYLFRKEGQNVTLSCEQNLNHDAMYWYRQDPGQGLRLIYYSQIVNDFQKGDIAEGYSVSREKKESFPLTVTSAQKNPTAFYLCASSTAGPGNTIYFGEGSWLTVV.

The genes are TRBV19 and TRBJ2-2; the D gene is possibly TRBD2 (5 bases). The V and J ends lost 8 bases and 4 bases respectively, with 17 bases between them. Germline values: CDR1 LNHDA, CDR2 SQIVND (reference sequence). The CDR3 contains 15 residues. The CDR3 is CASHQSRRTTGELFF. The CDR3 DNA follows: TGTGCCAGTCACCAATCTAGGAGGACCACCGGGGAGCTGTTTTTT.

The chain links TRBV6-5 to TRBJ2-1; 7 bases map to TRBD2. The CDR3 is 14 residues long. The junction had 9 bases not matched to a gene; V was cut back by 8 bases and J by 5 bases. Germline V CDR1 and CDR2: MNHEY, SVGAGI. The CDR3 region is CASRKRDPHNEQFF. Written as DNA, the CDR3 is TGTGCCAGCCGAAAGCGGGACCCCCACAATGAGCAGTTCTTC.

The rearrangement joins TRBV6-5 to TRBJ1-2; TRBD1 aligns across 7 bases. CDR1 and CDR2 from the germline V gene are MNHEY and SVGAGI. CDR3 length: 14 amino acids. With 7 bases clipped from V and 2 bases from J, the junction kept 7 bases outside the gene matches. The CDR3 loop is CASKPGQQNYGYTF. CDR3 nucleotide sequence: TGTGCCAGCAAACCGGGACAGCAAAACTATGGCTACACCTTC.

The sample holds a few counts of this clone. The CDR3 coding sequence is TGTGCCAGCAGCTTACGGGGGGATAATTCACCCCTCCACTTT. The encoded protein is CASSLRGDNSPLHF. The chain joins TRBV3-1 (or the pseudogene TRBV3-2) to TRBJ1-6, with D perhaps matching TRBD1 (5 bases). This CDR3 has 14 residues. V was trimmed by 5 bases and J by 5 bases, leaving 10 bases between them. CDR1 is LGHDT, CDR2 YNNKEL, per germline (reference sequence).

This clone has just a few counts. The chain joins TRBV2 to TRBJ1-1, with 10 bases fitting TRBD1. This CDR3 contains 16 residues. Trimming took 2 bases from V and 1 from J; bases not matched to a gene: 4. Germline V gene lookup returns CDR1 SNHLY and CDR2 FYNNEI. The CDR3 bases are TGTGCCAGCAGTGAACGTAGGGACAGGGGGAACACTGAAGCTTTCTTT. As protein: CASSERRDRGNTEAFF.

The chain recombines TRBV11-2 with TRBJ2-1, with TRBD2 identical over 16 bases. Germline values: CDR1 SGHAT, CDR2 FQNNGV. Trimming removed 9 bases from V and 4 bases from J; junction bases left unmatched: 9. The CDR3 extends over 17 amino acids. This CDR3 reads CASNPGLAGGPYNEQFF. The CDR3 nucleotides are TGTGCCAGTAATCCGGGACTAGCGGGAGGGCCTTACAATGAGCAGTTCTTC.

The chain uses TRBV28 and TRBJ1-2, with D possibly being TRBD1 (6 bases). There are 16 residues in the CDR3. Per germline, CDR1 MDHEN and CDR2 SYDVKM. V lost 7 bases to trimming and J lost 5 bases, with 23 bases between them. CDR3: CASTPGGPGQRYGYTF. The CDR3 DNA is TGTGCCAGCACCCCCGGGGGGCCGGGGCAGAGGTATGGCTACACCTTC.

The chain links TRBV2 to TRBJ2-3, with a weak D call TRBD1 (6 bases). This CDR3 contains 15 residues. V lost 6 bases and J lost 4, with 17 bases in between. Germline CDR1 and CDR2: SNHLY and FYNNEI. The CDR3 DNA is TGTGCCAGCAGCCAAGGGGCAGGGGCGGCAGATACGCAGTATTTT. Translated, it gives CASSQGAGAADTQYF.

This clone was counted only a few times. The chain recombines TRBV11-2 with TRBJ2-3; no reliable D call. The germline gives CDR1 SGHAT, CDR2 FQNNGV. The CDR3 spans 14 residues. Trimming took off 7 bases at V and 1 base at J, with 12 bases between the two ends. CDR3 region: CASTPLTGTDTQYF. CDR3 DNA: TGTGCCAGCACCCCCCTGACTGGCACAGATACGCAGTATTTT.

The genes are TRBV9 and TRBJ2-1; the match to TRBD2 covers 10 bases. The CDR3 consists of 16 residues. Germline V gene data show CDR1 as SGDLS and CDR2 as YYNGEE. The J segment lost 6 bases and the V segment lost 4 bases, leaving 10 bases of the junction unmatched. The CDR3 loop reads CASSPGLANTFNEQFF. In DNA, the CDR3 is TGTGCCAGCAGCCCGGGACTAGCGAACACCTTCAATGAGCAGTTCTTC. The full variable domain, its missing parts supplied by reference TRBV9 and TRBJ2-1, is DSGVTQTPKHLITATGQRVTLRCSPRSGDLSVYWYQQSLDQGLQFLIQYYNGEERAKGNILERFSAQQFPDLHSELNLSSLELGDSALYFCASSPGLANTFNEQFFGPGTRLTVL.

The chain carries TRBV27 and TRBJ1-1, with D perhaps TRBD1 (6 bases). V gave up 1 base and J gave up 2 bases, with 17 bases separating them. This CDR3 spans 17 amino acids. Germline V gene lookup returns CDR1 MNHEY and CDR2 SMNVEV (reference sequence). CDR3 amino acids: CASSLYFVGQLNTEAFF. Written as DNA, the CDR3 is TGTGCCAGCAGTTTATATTTTGTCGGACAGCTAAACACTGAAGCTTTCTTT.

This sequence joins TRBV5-1 and TRBJ2-5; D ambiguous. Germline loops: CDR1 SGHRS, CDR2 YFSETQ. The CDR3 runs to 14 residues. Trimming left V 0 bases short and J 2 bases short, with 8 bases between. The chain's CDR3 is CASSLATGQETQYF. For the CDR3, the DNA is TGCGCCAGCAGCTTGGCCACCGGGCAAGAGACCCAGTACTTC.

The genes are TRBV24-1 and TRBJ2-2; 7 bases line up with TRBD1. This CDR3 spans 15 amino acids. Looked up from germline, CDR1 is KGHDR and CDR2 is SFDVKD. With V trimmed by 5 bases and J by 4 bases, 6 bases remained unmatched. The chain's CDR3 is CATSGEGAGTGELFF. The CDR3 DNA reads TGTGCCACCAGTGGAGAGGGGGCGGGCACCGGGGAGCTGTTTTTT.